This passage covers 15 T cell receptor beta chains from one sample sequenced in a study of blood T cell repertoires in COVID-19. Sequencing used immunoSEQ multiplex PCR; TCRdb keeps in-frame clones, though not all of them. The sample consists of around 220,000 clones, just over 85% of them appearing once. The source material was peripheral blood. Source of these receptors: a man aged 50-60 years with acute or convalescent COVID-19.

The CDR3 loop is CASSLGQGWDEKLFF. The CDR3, as DNA: TGTGCCAGCAGCTTAGGACAGGGGTGGGATGAAAAACTGTTTTTT. The chain has TRBV5-6 and TRBJ1-4; TRBD1 aligns across 9 bases. The CDR3 runs 15 residues. The germline CDR1 and CDR2 sequences are SGHDT and YYEEEE. J lost 6 bases, V lost 2 bases, and 5 bases had no gene match.

J is TRBJ2-1 and V is TRBV6-5; D is unresolved. V lost 0 bases to trimming and J lost 0 bases, with 9 bases between them. The CDR3 extends over 16 amino acids. Germline assignment: CDR1 MNHEY and CDR2 SVGAGI. CDR3 sequence reads: CASSYSLSSSYNEQFF. CDR3 DNA sequence: TGTGCCAGCAGTTACTCCCTTTCGAGCTCCTACAATGAGCAGTTCTTC.

The genes are TRBV9 and TRBJ2-1, with 8 positions matching TRBD2. Germline V gene lookup returns CDR1 SGDLS and CDR2 YYNGEE. The CDR3 extends over 15 amino acids. With 0 bases clipped from V and 7 bases from J, the junction kept 6 bases outside the gene matches. The CDR3 sequence is CASSVGGTRRNEQFF. CDR3 DNA sequence: TGTGCCAGCAGCGTAGGCGGGACTAGAAGGAATGAGCAGTTCTTC.

The chain couples TRBV27 to TRBJ2-1; D uncertain. This CDR3 is 13 amino acids long. Trimming cost V 2 bases and J 4 bases, with 6 bases left between them. From germline, CDR1 is MNHEY and CDR2 SMNVEV (reference sequence). The CDR3 spells CASSLDKYNEQFF. In DNA form, the CDR3 reads TGTGCCAGCAGTTTAGACAAATACAATGAGCAGTTCTTC.

The chain uses TRBV7-8 and TRBJ2-2; D is unresolved. CDR3 length equals 15 residues. Germline lookup yields CDR1 SGHVS and CDR2 FQNEAQ. V lost 4 bases, J lost 5 bases, and 14 bases lay in between. CDR3 coding DNA: TGTGCCAGCAGCTCCCTCTGGATGCGGACCGGGGAGCTGTTTTTT. Protein sequence: CASSSLWMRTGELFF.

This chain uses TRBV9 with TRBJ1-6, with D tentatively TRBD1 (6 bases). The CDR3 is made up of 15 amino acids. CDR1 is SGDLS, CDR2 YYNGEE, per germline. Trimming shortened V by 4 bases and J by 1 base, and 9 bases separated the two germline ends. CDR3 DNA sequence: TGTGCCAGCAGCAGGGGGGGATCCTATAATTCACCCCTCCACTTT. It specifies CASSRGGSYNSPLHF.

The V call is TRBV29-1, the J call TRBJ1-1, with a tentative D call TRBD1 (6 bases). The CDR3 sequence is 12 residues long. CDR1 and CDR2 (germline): SQVTM, ANQGSEA. V lost 4 bases and J 4 bases, leaving 10 bases between the germline ends. The chain's CDR3 is CSVGTVGTEAFF. In nucleotides, the CDR3 is TGCAGCGTTGGGACAGTAGGCACTGAAGCTTTCTTT.

This sequence joins TRBV19 and TRBJ1-2; TRBD1 matches at 8 bases. The CDR3 has 14 amino acids. The junction had 6 bases not matched to a gene; V was cut back by 5 bases and J by 4 bases. Per the germline V gene, CDR1 is LNHDA and CDR2 is SQIVND (reference sequence). DNA of the CDR3: TGTGCCAGTAGTGACTACGACAGGGGCTATGGCTACACCTTC. Its protein product is CASSDYDRGYGYTF.

The chain carries TRBV5-4 and TRBJ1-4, with D possibly matching TRBD1 (6 bases). Trimming removed 4 bases from V and 0 bases from J, with 7 bases in between. CDR1 and CDR2 (germline): SGHNT, YYREEE (reference sequence). The CDR3 is 14 amino acids. The CDR3 loop is CASSGQPTNEKLFF. The CDR3 nucleotides are TGTGCCAGCAGCGGACAGCCAACTAATGAAAAACTGTTTTTT.

J is TRBJ1-1 and V is TRBV5-4; TRBD1 might be the D (6 bases). The CDR3 is 16 residues long. Trimming removed 0 bases from V and 5 bases from J, with 17 bases in between. Per germline, CDR1 SGHNT and CDR2 YYREEE (reference sequence). CDR3: CASSLGTTGRNTEAFF. For the CDR3, the DNA is TGTGCCAGCAGCTTGGGGACGACAGGTAGGAATACTGAAGCTTTCTTT.

The genes are TRBV6-5 and TRBJ1-6, with TRBD1 matching over 10 bases. The CDR3 is 12 residues long. V gave up 9 bases and J gave up 12 bases; unmatched junction bases: 5. In germline, CDR1 is MNHEY, CDR2 SVGAGI. The DNA of the CDR3 is TGTGCCAGTGGGGACAGGGGATTACCCCTCCACTTT. This sequence encodes CASGDRGLPLHF.

This sequence joins TRBV10-1 and TRBJ1-4, with 7 bases that match TRBD1. The germline CDR1 and CDR2 sequences are WNHNN and SYGVQD (reference sequence). V shed 3 bases, J shed 0 bases, and the junction held 1 base outside the gene matches. The CDR3 loop spans 15 amino acids. CDR3 in amino acids: CASSEGQATNEKLFF. In DNA, the CDR3 is TGCGCCAGCAGTGAAGGACAGGCAACTAATGAAAAACTGTTTTTT.

The chain combines TRBV28 with TRBJ1-2; 8 positions agree with TRBD1. V was clipped by 6 bases and J by 4 bases; unmatched bases: 7. The CDR3 is 14 residues long. Per the germline V gene, CDR1 is MDHEN and CDR2 is SYDVKM. CDR3 nucleotides: TGTGCCAGCAGAAAGACAGGGGCCGGCTATGGCTACACCTTC. Translation: CASRKTGAGYGYTF.

The chain joins TRBV5-1 to TRBJ2-7; 7 positions match TRBD1. CDR1 and CDR2 from the germline V gene are SGHRS and YFSETQ. The CDR3 is made up of 14 amino acids. The ends lost 8 bases at V and 0 bases at J; junction bases unmatched: 8. CDR3 sequence reads: CASTRDSSSYEQYF. The DNA of the CDR3 is TGCGCCAGTACCAGGGACAGCAGCTCCTACGAGCAGTACTTC.

Only one count was recorded for this clone. The chain uses TRBV7-9 and TRBJ2-7, with TRBD1 matching 7 bases. Germline V lookup: CDR1 SEHNR, CDR2 FQNEAQ (reference sequence). Trimming cost V 2 bases and J 7 bases; bases outside gene matches: 8. The CDR3 contains 14 residues. CDR3 amino acids: CASSLWDRAKEQYF. CDR3 DNA: TGTGCCAGCAGCTTATGGGACAGAGCTAAAGAGCAGTACTTC. The whole variable domain, remainder taken from reference TRBV7-9 and TRBJ2-7, is DTGVSQNPRHKITKRGQNVTFRCDPISEHNRLYWYRQTLGQGPEFLTYFQNEAQLEKSRLLSDRFSAERPKGSFSTLEIQRTEQGDSAMYLCASSLWDRAKEQYFGPGTRLTVT.